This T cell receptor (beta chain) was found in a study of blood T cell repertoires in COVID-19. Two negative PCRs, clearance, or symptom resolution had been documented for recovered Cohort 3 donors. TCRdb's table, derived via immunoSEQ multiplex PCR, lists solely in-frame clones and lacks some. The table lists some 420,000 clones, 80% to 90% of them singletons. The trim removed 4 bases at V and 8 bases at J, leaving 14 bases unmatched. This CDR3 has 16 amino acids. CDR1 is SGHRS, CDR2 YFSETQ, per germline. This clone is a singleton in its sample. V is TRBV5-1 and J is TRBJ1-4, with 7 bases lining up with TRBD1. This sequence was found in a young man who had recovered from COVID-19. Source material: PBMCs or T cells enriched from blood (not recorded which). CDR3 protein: CASSPGNTGDGEKLFF. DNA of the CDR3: TGCGCCAGCAGCCCCGGTAACACAGGGGATGGCGAAAAACTGTTTTTT.